A selection of T cell receptor beta chains follows, all from one sample in a study of blood T cell repertoires in COVID-19. Assay used: immunoSEQ multiplex PCR; TCRdb lists only in-frame clones, some missing. Of some 77,000 clones listed, around 91% are singletons. The sample comprised peripheral blood. The receptors here all came from a woman of 80 years or more with active or convalescent COVID-19. Each CDR3 is given with its conserved first and last residue. Fields, in order: V gene, CDR3 length, CDR3 protein.

TRBV11-2 | 15 | CASMTGTAYYNEQFF
TRBV5-4 | 18 | CASSLGGSGRISYNEQFF
TRBV9 | 17 | CASSVTSGRAISNTQYF
TRBV28 | 15 | CASSFMGQPNEKLFF
TRBV24-1 | 16 | CATSVTGTGSTDTQYF
TRBV14 | 17 | CASSQGPLAGVYTEAFF
TRBV28 | 14 | CASSSPDRGKKLFF
TRBV27 | 12 | CASSFSDSPLHF
TRBV28 | 13 | CARLTGSSYEQYF
TRBV6-5 | 13 | CASSTGPHQPQHF
TRBV10-3 | 14 | CAISPDRDSYEQYF
TRBV28 | 12 | CASSLPRTEAFF
TRBV28 | 16 | CASSSMGSPRDYGYTF
TRBV9 | 16 | CASSPQGTSLTGELFF
TRBV28 | 16 | CASSPTQGDRGYGYTF
TRBV12-3/TRBV12-4 | 13 | CASSLQGAGGYTF
TRBV7-2 | 14 | CASSETGIINEQFF
TRBV6-5 | 15 | CASSSDDRRSWGYTF
TRBV5-1 | 15 | CASSPVGGGNQPQHF
TRBV28 | 17 | CASSLSFSGTNYNEQFF
TRBV4-2 | 17 | CASSQDPSGRRSETQYF